A single sample gave rise to the 8 T cell receptor beta chains below, sequenced in a study of OX40 agonist ivuxolimab in advanced cancers. Assay used: immunoSEQ multiplex PCR; TCRdb lists only in-frame clones, some missing. The table includes about 57,000 clones, approximately 92% detected once. Specimen: CD4+ or CD8+ T cells sorted from blood, collected in a trial of the OX40 agonist ivuxolimab. All receptors derive from an adult with an advanced solid tumor such as melanoma, head and neck, liver or kidney cancer.

The chain uses TRBV25-1 and TRBJ1-1, with 7 bases lining up with TRBD1. Looked up from germline, CDR1 is MGHDK and CDR2 is SYGVNS. The V segment lost 4 bases and the J segment 3 bases; nucleotides outside the gene matches: 2. The CDR3 covers 13 residues. For the CDR3, the DNA is TGTGCCAGCAGTGGGCAGGGGGACACTGAAGCTTTCTTT. Protein sequence: CASSGQGDTEAFF. The entire variable domain, with the rest obtained from reference TRBV25-1 and TRBJ1-1, is as follows: EADIYQTPRYLVIGTGKKITLECSQTMGHDKMYWYQQDPGMELHLIHYSYGVNSTEKGDLSSESTVSRIRTEHFPLTLESARPSHTSQYLCASSGQGDTEAFFGQGTRLTVV.

The chain recombines TRBV5-6 with TRBJ2-1; tentative D call: TRBD1 (5 bases). This CDR3 comprises 13 residues. The V and J ends lost 1 base and 6 bases respectively, with 8 bases between them. CDR1 and CDR2 (germline): SGHDT, YYEEEE. The CDR3 DNA reads TGTGCCAGCAGCTTGATAAGGGGCAATGAGCAGTTCTTC. This codes for CASSLIRGNEQFF. The full variable domain, completed using reference TRBV5-6 and TRBJ2-1, is DAGVTQSPTHLIKTRGQQVTLRCSPKSGHDTVSWYQQALGQGPQFIFQYYEEEERQRGNFPDRFSGHQFPNYSSELNVNALLLGDSALYLCASSLIRGNEQFFGPGTRLTVL.

The chain recombines TRBV28 with TRBJ2-7, with a weak D call TRBD1 (6 bases). The V end lost 6 bases, the J end lost 0 bases, and 12 bases lay between the germline ends. Germline loops: CDR1 MDHEN, CDR2 SYDVKM. The length of the CDR3 is 14 residues. CDR3 nucleotides: TGTGCCAGCAGCACTACGGACAGCTCCTACGAGCAGTACTTC. Protein sequence: CASSTTDSSYEQYF. Drawing the rest from reference TRBV28 and TRBJ2-7, the complete variable domain is DVKVTQSSRYLVKRTGEKVFLECVQDMDHENMFWYRQDPGLGLRLIYFSYDVKMKEKGDIPEGYSVSREKKERFSLILESASTNQTSMYLCASSTTDSSYEQYFGPGTRLTVT.

The chain carries TRBV11-2 and TRBJ2-3, with D possibly being TRBD1 or TRBD2 (5 bases each). Germline V lookup: CDR1 SGHAT, CDR2 FQNNGV. The CDR3 is 13 amino acids. V shed 10 bases and J shed 4 bases, with 15 bases lying between them. The CDR3 loop is CATFLLGADTQYF. The CDR3 DNA follows: TGTGCCACCTTCCTTCTGGGGGCAGATACGCAGTATTTT.

V and J are TRBV7-9 and TRBJ2-7; D call uncertain. CDR3 size: 15 residues. Germline CDR1 is SEHNR and CDR2 is FQNEAQ (reference sequence). V lost 2 bases and J 4 bases, leaving 15 bases between the germline ends. In DNA form, the CDR3 reads TGTGCCAGCAGCTTATATCTGGGTCAAGCTTACGAGCAGTACTTC. This gives the protein CASSLYLGQAYEQYF.

The CDR3 DNA reads TGCGCCAGCAGCCGCCTGACAGGGGGCAAGGAGACCCAGTACTTC. The encoded protein is CASSRLTGGKETQYF. This chain uses TRBV4-3 with TRBJ2-5; TRBD1 agrees at 10 bases. There are 15 residues in the CDR3. CDR1 is LGHNA and CDR2 is YSLEER in the germline V gene. With 4 bases clipped from V and 5 bases from J, the junction kept 7 bases outside the gene matches.

The chain has TRBV4-2 and TRBJ1-2; no reliable D call. The V gene lost 0 bases and the J gene lost 4 bases, with 12 bases spanning the gap. Germline CDR1 is LGHNA and CDR2 is YNFKEQ. This CDR3 region has 15 residues. In nucleotides, the CDR3 is TGTGCCAGCAGCCAAGACTCATCCTCGGCCTATGGCTACACCTTC. As protein: CASSQDSSSAYGYTF.

Written as DNA, the CDR3 is TGTGCCAGCAGCCCCGGGAACACGGAGAATGAGCAGTTCTTC. As protein: CASSPGNTENEQFF. This sequence joins TRBV13 and TRBJ2-1, with D possibly being TRBD2 (5 bases). The germline gives CDR1 PRHDT, CDR2 FYEKMQ (reference sequence). V was pared by 5 bases and J by 7 bases, with 15 bases between. The CDR3 totals 14 residues.